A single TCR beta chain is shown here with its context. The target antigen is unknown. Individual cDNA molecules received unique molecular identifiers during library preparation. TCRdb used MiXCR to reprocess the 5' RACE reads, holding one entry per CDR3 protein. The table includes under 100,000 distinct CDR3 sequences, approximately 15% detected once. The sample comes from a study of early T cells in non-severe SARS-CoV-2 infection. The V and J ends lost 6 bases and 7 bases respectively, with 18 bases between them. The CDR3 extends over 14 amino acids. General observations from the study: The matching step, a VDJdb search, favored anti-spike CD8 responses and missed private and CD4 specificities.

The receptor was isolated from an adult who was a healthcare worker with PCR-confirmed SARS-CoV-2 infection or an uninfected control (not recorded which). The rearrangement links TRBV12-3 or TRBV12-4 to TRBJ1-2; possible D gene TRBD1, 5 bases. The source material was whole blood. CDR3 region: CASSQGLNSRGYTF. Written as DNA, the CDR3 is TGTGCCAGCAGCCAGGGTCTTAACTCCCGTGGCTACACCTTC.